This record looks at one T cell receptor beta chain sequence and its context. Its antigen is unidentified. The CDR3 consists of 14 residues. Germline CDR1 SGHRS, CDR2 YFSETQ. The V end lost 7 bases, the J end lost 2 bases, and 15 bases lay between the germline ends. The record originates from a study of T cells after yellow fever vaccination. Study outcomes and limitations: Researchers report a weaker secondary response that nonetheless peaked faster, day 5 versus 15.

TCRdb processed the 5' RACE reads anew with MiXCR; each CDR3 protein has one entry. This sample yields some 390,000 distinct CDR3 sequences, of which approximately 6% are seen a single time; around 16% belongs to the top ten. The receptor's source is a man younger than 40 who received the YFV17D yellow fever vaccine. This specimen consisted of PBMCs, obtained 5 days after the yellow fever booster vaccination. The rearrangement links TRBV5-1 to TRBJ1-1; D is perhaps TRBD1 (6 bases). CDR3 amino acids: CASRLGGPNTEAFF. The CDR3 coding sequence is TGCGCCAGCCGCCTGGGGGGCCCTAACACTGAAGCTTTCTTT.